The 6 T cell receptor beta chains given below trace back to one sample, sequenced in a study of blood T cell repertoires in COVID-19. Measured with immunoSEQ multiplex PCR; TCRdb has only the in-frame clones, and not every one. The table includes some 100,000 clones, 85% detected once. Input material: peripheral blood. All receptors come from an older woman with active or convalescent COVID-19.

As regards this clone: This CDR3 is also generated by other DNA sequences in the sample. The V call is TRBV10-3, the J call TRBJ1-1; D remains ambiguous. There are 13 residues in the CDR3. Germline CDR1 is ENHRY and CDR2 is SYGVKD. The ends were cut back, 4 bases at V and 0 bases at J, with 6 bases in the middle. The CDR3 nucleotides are TGTGCCATCAGTGGGGGAGTGAACACTGAAGCTTTCTTT. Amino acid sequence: CAISGGVNTEAFF.

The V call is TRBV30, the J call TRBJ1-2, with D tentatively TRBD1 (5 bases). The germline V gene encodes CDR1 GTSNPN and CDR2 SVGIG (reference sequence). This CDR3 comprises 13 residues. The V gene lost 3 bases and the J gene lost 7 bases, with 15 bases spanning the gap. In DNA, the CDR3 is TGTGCCTGGAGGATCCAGGGTGTGGGTGGCTACACCTTC. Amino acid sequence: CAWRIQGVGGYTF.

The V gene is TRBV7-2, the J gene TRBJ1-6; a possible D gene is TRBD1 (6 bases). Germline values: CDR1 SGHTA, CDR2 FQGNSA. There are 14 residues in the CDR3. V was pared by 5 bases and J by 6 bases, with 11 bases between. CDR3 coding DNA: TGTGCCAGCAGCCCACAGGGAAGTAATTCACCCCTCCACTTT. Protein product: CASSPQGSNSPLHF.

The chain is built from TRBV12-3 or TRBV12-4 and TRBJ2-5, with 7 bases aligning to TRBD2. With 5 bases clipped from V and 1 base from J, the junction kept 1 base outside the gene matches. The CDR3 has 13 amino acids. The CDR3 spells CASSPSGQETQYF. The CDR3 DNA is TGTGCCAGCAGTCCTAGCGGCCAAGAGACCCAGTACTTC.

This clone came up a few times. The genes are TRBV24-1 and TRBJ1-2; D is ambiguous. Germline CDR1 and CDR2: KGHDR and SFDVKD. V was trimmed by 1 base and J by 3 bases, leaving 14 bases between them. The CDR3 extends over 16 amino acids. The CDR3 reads CATSDLSGHGDYGYTF. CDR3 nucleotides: TGTGCCACCAGTGATTTATCGGGCCACGGGGACTATGGCTACACCTTC.

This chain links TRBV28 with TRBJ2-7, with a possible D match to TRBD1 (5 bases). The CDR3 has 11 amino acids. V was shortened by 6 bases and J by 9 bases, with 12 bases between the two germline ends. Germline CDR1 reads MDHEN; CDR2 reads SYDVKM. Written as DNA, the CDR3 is TGTGCCAGCAGACAAGCTCAGGGGCAGTACTTC. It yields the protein CASRQAQGQYF.